These T cell receptor beta chains were read from a single sample in a study of T cells in localized non-small cell lung cancer. Only in-frame clones appear in the TCRdb table, and some are missing; sequencing was by immunoSEQ multiplex PCR. Found here are about 41,000 clones, 86% of them singletons; the top ten hold roughly 6.9%. The sequenced sample was peripheral blood, obtained before any cancer treatment. The receptor source for this set is a woman aged 18 to 49 with stage III lung adenocarcinoma. Each CDR3 is given with its conserved first and last residue. The D gene is left open where the match is weak. Clone size is not always given. Where it is, it says once, few, many or a class for expanded clones.

cdr3_aa	cdr3_nt	clone_size	v_call	j_call	d_call	cdr3_length
CASRVRGNRGAGELFF	TGTGCCAGCAGAGTAAGAGGGAACAGGGGCGCCGGGGAGCTGTTTTTT	NA	TRBV2	TRBJ2-2	TRBD1	16
CASRFDRGETQYF	TGCGCCAGCAGATTCGACAGGGGAGAGACCCAGTACTTC	NA	TRBV10-2	TRBJ2-5	TRBD1	13
CASSPPISVVDTQYF	TGTGCCAGCTCCCCCCCGATATCGGTAGTGGATACGCAGTATTTT	NA	TRBV27	TRBJ2-3	NA	15
CASSFGGGQPQHF	TGTGCCAGCAGCTTCGGGGGAGGGCAGCCCCAGCATTTT	NA	TRBV7-9	TRBJ1-5	NA	13
CAFRQGSSYNEQFF	TGTGCCTTCCGACAGGGGAGCTCCTACAATGAGCAGTTCTTC	few	TRBV30	TRBJ2-1	TRBD1	14
CASTKRLDSFSYNEQFF	TGCGCCAGCACCAAGAGGTTGGACAGCTTCTCCTACAATGAGCAGTTCTTC	NA	TRBV5-1	TRBJ2-1	NA	17
CSVVWFSTDTQYF	TGCAGCGTTGTATGGTTCTCCACAGATACGCAGTATTTT	NA	TRBV29-1	TRBJ2-3	NA	13
CASSKSGTEVSNTGELFF	TGTGCCAGCAGCAAATCGGGCACTGAGGTTTCGAACACCGGGGAGCTGTTTTTT	NA	TRBV21-1	TRBJ2-2	NA	18
CASSEPSVKTQYF	TGTGCCAGCAGTGAACCCTCGGTGAAGACCCAGTACTTC	once	TRBV2	TRBJ2-5	NA	13
CASSRGLARNEQFF	TGTGCCAGCAGTAGAGGACTAGCTCGGAATGAGCAGTTCTTC	once	TRBV6-5	TRBJ2-1	TRBD2	14
CASSIGYGTSGGTSSYNEQFF	TGTGCCAGTAGTATAGGGTACGGGACTAGCGGGGGGACAAGCTCCTACAATGAGCAGTTCTTC	NA	TRBV19	TRBJ2-1	TRBD2	21
CASSQDGWGVNEKLFF	TGCGCCAGCAGCCAAGACGGTTGGGGGGTTAATGAAAAACTGTTTTTT	few	TRBV4-1	TRBJ1-4	NA	16
CASSERGGARNEQFF	TGTGCCAGCAGTGAAAGGGGGGGGGCGCGAAATGAGCAGTTCTTC	NA	TRBV2	TRBJ2-1	NA	15
CASSVSPSGAYNEQFF	TGTGCCAGCAGCGTTTCCCCTAGCGGGGCCTACAATGAGCAGTTCTTC	NA	TRBV9	TRBJ2-1	TRBD2	16
CASSLRRGGLRTQYF	TGTGCCAGCAGCTTACGGCGGGGGGGCCTTCGGACCCAGTACTTC	NA	TRBV11-2	TRBJ2-5	TRBD2	15
CASSLGRSTETQYF	TGTGCCAGCAGCTTAGGCAGAAGTACAGAGACCCAGTACTTC	NA	TRBV11-1	TRBJ2-5	NA	14
CASSLVGQETQYF	TGTGCCAGCAGCTTAGTAGGTCAAGAGACCCAGTACTTC	once	TRBV5-6	TRBJ2-5	NA	13
CASSAHQRGGKYEQYF	TGTGCCAGCAGCGCCCACCAACGTGGGGGGAAATACGAGCAGTACTTC	NA	TRBV9	TRBJ2-7	NA	16
CASSHRGDSAKNIQYF	TGTGCCAGCAGCCACCGAGGGGACTCAGCCAAAAACATTCAGTACTTC	NA	TRBV6-6	TRBJ2-4	NA	16
CASSPLGLAADNEQFF	TGCGCCAGCAGCCCACTAGGACTAGCGGCTGACAATGAGCAGTTCTTC	NA	TRBV4-1	TRBJ2-1	TRBD2	16
CASSLDRRYEQYF	TGTGCCAGCAGTTTAGACAGGAGATACGAGCAGTACTTC	NA	TRBV6-9	TRBJ2-7	NA	13
CASSFGSGVETQYF	TGTGCCAGCAGCTTTGGTTCGGGGGTGGAGACCCAGTACTTC	few	TRBV5-4	TRBJ2-5	NA	14
CASSKNTGELFF	TGTGCCAGCAGTAAGAACACCGGGGAGCTGTTTTTT	NA	TRBV14	TRBJ2-2	NA	12
CASTEWGGDRAYEQYF	TGTGCCAGCACCGAATGGGGTGGTGACAGAGCCTACGAGCAGTACTTC	NA	TRBV5-5	TRBJ2-7	NA	16
CAWARLAITGELFF	TGTGCCTGGGCGAGGCTGGCGATCACCGGGGAGCTGTTTTTT	NA	TRBV30	TRBJ2-2	NA	14
CASAPGGLNYGYTF	TGTGCCAGCGCCCCTGGGGGGCTAAACTATGGCTACACCTTC	NA	TRBV7-9	TRBJ1-2	NA	14
CASSPTWGRGRTDTQYF	TGTGCCAGCAGCCCAACGTGGGGGCGGGGGCGCACAGATACGCAGTATTTT	NA	TRBV7-3	TRBJ2-3	NA	17
CASSEYGRRGNSPLHF	TGTGCCAGCAGTGAATACGGGAGAAGAGGTAATTCACCCCTCCACTTT	NA	TRBV25-1	TRBJ1-6	NA	16
CASSSPGSPLHF	TGTGCCAGCAGCTCCCCTGGTTCACCCCTCCACTTT	NA	TRBV7-2	TRBJ1-6	NA	12
CASSRLQGYEQYF	TGTGCCAGCAGCCGTTTACAGGGTTACGAGCAGTACTTC	NA	TRBV7-3	TRBJ2-7	NA	13
CASSLGGSIPQGETQYF	TGCGCCAGCAGCTTGGGGGGGTCTATACCCCAGGGGGAGACCCAGTACTTC	NA	TRBV5-1	TRBJ2-5	NA	17
CASSLDTSSYNEQFF	TGTGCCAGCAGTCTGGACACGAGCTCCTACAATGAGCAGTTCTTC	NA	TRBV6-1	TRBJ2-1	NA	15
CASSSGQGRTDTQYF	TGCGCCAGCAGCTCGGGACAGGGGCGAACGGATACGCAGTATTTT	NA	TRBV5-1	TRBJ2-3	TRBD1	15
CASRGTPSQETQYF	TGCGCCAGCAGAGGGACACCGAGTCAAGAGACCCAGTACTTC	NA	TRBV5-1	TRBJ2-5	NA	14
CASSPGSTYEQYF	TGCGCCAGCAGCCCCGGTTCCACCTACGAGCAGTACTTC	NA	TRBV5-1	TRBJ2-7	NA	13
CASSNLLGNLRSGQPQHF	TGTGCCAGTAGTAACCTGTTAGGGAATTTAAGATCCGGTCAGCCCCAGCATTTT	NA	TRBV19	TRBJ1-5	NA	18
CASSLAHTEAFF	TGTGCCAGCAGCTTGGCCCACACTGAAGCTTTCTTT	NA	TRBV5-6	TRBJ1-1	NA	12
CASSLPSGQQETQYF	TGTGCCAGCAGCTTACCCTCGGGACAGCAAGAGACCCAGTACTTC	NA	TRBV7-9	TRBJ2-5	TRBD1	15
CASSWGTGAGEQYF	TGTGCCAGCAGCTGGGGGACAGGGGCCGGGGAGCAGTACTTC	once	TRBV5-6	TRBJ2-7	TRBD1	14
CASSLAGGYTF	TGTGCCAGCAGCCTAGCCGGGGGCTACACCTTC	few	TRBV2	TRBJ1-2	NA	11
CASSPRTSGGPDTQYF	TGTGCCAGCAGCCCCCGGACTAGCGGGGGGCCGGATACGCAGTATTTT	NA	TRBV5-4	TRBJ2-3	TRBD2	16
CASNGGGALDTQYF	TGTGCCAGCAATGGCGGGGGGGCTTTAGATACGCAGTATTTT	NA	TRBV2	TRBJ2-3	TRBD2	14
CASSEAISGGSSYNEQFF	TGTGCCAGCAGTGAAGCGATTAGCGGGGGGTCCTCCTACAATGAGCAGTTCTTC	few	TRBV6-1	TRBJ2-1	TRBD2	18
CASSVGTGQADSPLHF	TGTGCCAGCAGCGTCGGGACGGGTCAGGCGGATTCACCCCTCCACTTT	NA	TRBV5-6	TRBJ1-6	NA	16
CATSTPVPGTEAFF	TGTGCCACCAGCACCCCGGTACCGGGGACTGAAGCTTTCTTT	NA	TRBV15	TRBJ1-1	NA	14